One sample yielded the 18 T cell receptor beta chains listed below, sequenced in a study of T cell repertoires in cytomegalovirus infection. MiXCR was run by TCRdb on the reads, yielding one entry per CDR3 protein. The sample shows more than 350,000 distinct CDR3 sequences, roughly 31% of them seen only once. Material: PBMCs. The source is a human donor in good health (CMV status not recorded). Some clones in this sample may be carry-over from other donors' samples.

The count of this clonotype is one. A much bigger clone sits one base away, suggesting this may be a read error. This chain uses TRBV7-2 with TRBJ1-1; a weak D match, TRBD1 (5 bases). CDR1 and CDR2 (germline): SGHTA, FQGNSA. CDR3 size: 12 residues. The CDR3 sequence: CASTPRGPEALF. The DNA of the CDR3 is TGTGCCAGCACACCCCGGGGACCTGAAGCTTTATTT. Variable domain in full (rest from reference TRBV7-2 and TRBJ1-1): GAGVSQSPSNKVTEKGKDVELRCDPISGHTALYWYRQSLGQGLEFLIYFQGNSAPDKSGLPSDRFSAERTGGSVSTLTIQRTQQEDSAVYLCASTPRGPEALFGQGTRLTVV.

The chain is built from TRBV19 and TRBJ2-1; 7 nucleotides align to TRBD2. With V trimmed by 5 bases and J by 3 bases, 4 bases remained unmatched. Germline CDR1 LNHDA, CDR2 SQIVND (reference sequence). The CDR3 covers 14 residues. The CDR3 here is CASSGAGDYNEQFF. CDR3 nucleotide sequence: TGTGCCAGTAGTGGCGCGGGGGACTACAATGAGCAGTTCTTC.

This clonotype was detected only a few times. The rearrangement uses TRBV12-3 or TRBV12-4 and TRBJ2-3; 11 bases line up with TRBD2. The V gene end was trimmed by 3 bases and the J gene end by 4 bases; junction bases not matched to a gene: 6. The CDR3 sequence is 16 residues long. This CDR3 is CASSFGGLAVPDTQYF. The CDR3 bases are TGTGCCAGCAGTTTTGGGGGACTAGCGGTGCCAGATACGCAGTATTTT.

The chain employs TRBV6-1 and TRBJ2-7, with D tentatively TRBD1 (5 bases). CDR3 length: 14 amino acids. V was trimmed by 7 bases and J by 1 base, leaving 14 bases between them. Germline V gene data show CDR1 as MNHNS and CDR2 as SASEGT. This CDR3 reads CASTTEPTSYEQYF. CDR3 bases: TGTGCCAGCACGACAGAACCGACATCCTACGAGCAGTACTTC.

The table lists this clonotype with a few counts. The rearrangement links TRBV10-2 to TRBJ2-5; 7 nucleotides agree with TRBD2. Trimming at V came to 8 bases and at J to 1 base, leaving 7 bases not matched to a gene. The CDR3 extends over 14 amino acids. Germline loops: CDR1 WSHSY, CDR2 SAAADI. Here the CDR3 reads CASGGGGVQETQYF. CDR3 nucleotides: TGCGCCAGCGGGGGGGGGGGGGTCCAAGAGACCCAGTACTTC.

A word on this clonotype: One end of the junction fails to match germline, which may point to a read error. The chain employs TRBV4-3 and TRBJ1-1; D perhaps matches TRBD1 (6 bases). This CDR3 contains 14 residues. Germline V gene data show CDR1 as LGHNA and CDR2 as YSLEER. CDR3 in amino acids: CASSEDRMGMEAFF. Written as DNA, the CDR3 is TGCGCCAGCAGCGAAGACAGGATGGGGATGGAAGCTTTCTTT.

V and J are TRBV5-6 and TRBJ1-2, with 8 bases that match TRBD1. Germline V gives CDR1 SGHDT, CDR2 YYEEEE. Trimming removed 5 bases from V and 2 bases from J; junction bases left unmatched: 14. The CDR3 runs to 17 residues. CDR3 nucleotides: TGTGCCAGCAGTTCCGGGACAGGAGCACCTCTCAACTATGGCTACACCTTC. Translation: CASSSGTGAPLNYGYTF. The variable domain in full, with the rest retrieved from reference TRBV5-6 and TRBJ1-2, is DAGVTQSPTHLIKTRGQQVTLRCSPKSGHDTVSWYQQALGQGPQFIFQYYEEEERQRGNFPDRFSGHQFPNYSSELNVNALLLGDSALYLCASSSGTGAPLNYGYTFGSGTRLTVV.

V is TRBV29-1 and J is TRBJ2-7; D not resolved. The V end lost 6 bases, the J end lost 3 bases, and 12 bases lay between the germline ends. The CDR3 extends over 12 amino acids. Per germline, CDR1 SQVTM and CDR2 ANQGSEA. For the CDR3, the DNA is TGCAGCGTCCAACGGGCTAGCTACGAGCAGTACTTC. Its translation is CSVQRASYEQYF.

The chain has TRBV24-1 and TRBJ2-3; 11 bases line up with TRBD2. The CDR3 spans 16 residues. The germline CDR1 and CDR2 sequences are KGHDR and SFDVKD. V was clipped by 4 bases and J by 1 base; unmatched bases: 3. The CDR3 sequence is CATSEPTSGGTDTQYF. The CDR3 nucleotides read TGTGCCACCAGTGAACCGACTAGCGGGGGCACAGATACGCAGTATTTT.

The V call is TRBV9, the J call TRBJ1-1, with unresolved D. The germline CDR1 and CDR2 sequences are SGDLS and YYNGEE. Trimming cost V 4 bases and J 7 bases, with 17 bases left between them. The CDR3 contains 14 residues. The CDR3 sequence is CASSPTLLSSEAFF. CDR3 nucleotide sequence: TGTGCCAGCAGCCCGACCCTTTTATCTAGTGAAGCTTTCTTT.

Regarding this clonotype: The conserved final phenylalanine or tryptophan is absent from the CDR3, which likely points to a read error. The V and J genes are TRBV5-5 and TRBJ2-5; TRBD2 agrees at 10 bases. V shed 0 bases and J 4 bases; nucleotides not matched to a gene: 6. CDR1 SGHKS and CDR2 YYEKEE come from the germline V gene (reference sequence). This CDR3 is built from 16 residues. This chain's CDR3 is CASSLDPLAGVETQYS. CDR3 DNA: TGTGCCAGCAGCTTGGATCCCCTAGCGGGGGTAGAGACCCAGTACTCC.

A few counts support this clonotype. The gene calls are TRBV20-1 and TRBJ1-1; the D is unclear. The CDR3 spans 15 residues. Trimming pared 1 base from V and 3 bases from J, leaving 15 bases between. The V gene's germline CDR1 is DFQATT and CDR2 SNEGSKA (reference sequence). CDR3 region: CSARGNLVGYTEAFF. The DNA for the CDR3 is TGCAGTGCTAGAGGAAATTTAGTAGGGTACACTGAAGCTTTCTTT.

The chain joins TRBV7-8 to TRBJ2-2; TRBD2 matches at 8 bases. The J segment lost 1 base and the V segment lost 5 bases, leaving 12 bases of the junction unmatched. The CDR3 spans 18 residues. Germline CDR1 SGHVS, CDR2 FQNEAQ. The CDR3 region is CASSVGLAGGGNTGELFF. The CDR3 nucleotides read TGTGCCAGCAGCGTAGGATTGGCCGGGGGGGGGAACACCGGGGAGCTGTTTTTT.

This chain's CDR3 is CASSLEGGDKAFF. For the CDR3, the DNA is TGTGCCAGCAGCTTGGAGGGGGGCGACAAGGCTTTCTTT. The chain combines TRBV5-4 with TRBJ1-1; D perhaps matches TRBD1 (6 bases). The V gene's germline CDR1 is SGHNT and CDR2 YYREEE (reference sequence). The CDR3 spans 13 residues. The V end was cut by 0 bases, the J end by 11 bases, with 14 bases between.

The chain carries TRBV28 and TRBJ2-2, with TRBD1 as a possible D gene (6 bases). Germline assignment: CDR1 MDHEN and CDR2 SYDVKM. Trimming removed 7 bases at V and 5 bases at J, with 11 bases between. This CDR3 region has 13 residues. CDR3 in amino acids: CASKGHLTGELFF. The DNA for the CDR3 is TGTGCCAGCAAGGGACACCTAACCGGGGAGCTGTTTTTT.

As for this clonotype: A much larger clone lies a single base off, so this may be a read error. The conserved final phenylalanine or tryptophan is absent from the CDR3, which likely points to a read error. The V call is TRBV7-8, the J call TRBJ2-7; 7 bases align to TRBD2. The V gene end was trimmed by 2 bases and the J gene end by 4 bases; junction bases not matched to a gene: 5. The CDR3 totals 14 residues. Looked up from germline, CDR1 is SGHVS and CDR2 is FQNEAQ. DNA of the CDR3: TGTGCCAGCAGCTTACAGGGAGGGACGTACGAGCAGTACTTA. It translates to CASSLQGGTYEQYL.

The table lists this clonotype with a count of one. The V call is TRBV14, the J call TRBJ1-4; D remains ambiguous. Per the germline V gene, CDR1 is SGHDN and CDR2 is FVKESK. CDR3 size: 16 residues. Trimming pared 1 base from V and 0 bases from J, leaving 9 bases between. The CDR3 loop is CASSQARFSTNEKLFF. CDR3 bases: TGTGCCAGCAGCCAAGCGAGGTTTTCAACTAATGAAAAACTGTTTTTT.

This clonotype has ten or more counts. The chain employs TRBV7-9 and TRBJ2-1; TRBD2 matches 9 bases. The CDR3 runs 16 residues. The germline CDR1 and CDR2 sequences are SEHNR and FQNEAQ (reference sequence). Losses at the gene ends were 4 bases for V and 5 bases for J; bases not matched to a gene: 9. CDR3 in amino acids: CASSYRGAGGHNEQFF. Here the CDR3 DNA reads TGTGCCAGCAGCTATCGAGGGGCGGGGGGGCACAATGAGCAGTTCTTC. Full variable domain (outside the CDR3, taken from reference TRBV7-9 and TRBJ2-1): DTGVSQNPRHKITKRGQNVTFRCDPISEHNRLYWYRQTLGQGPEFLTYFQNEAQLEKSRLLSDRFSAERPKGSFSTLEIQRTEQGDSAMYLCASSYRGAGGHNEQFFGPGTRLTVL.